This T cell receptor (beta chain) was retrieved from a study of blood T cell repertoires in COVID-19. As for the study in general: The origin of the acute and convalescent COVID-19 samples was the United States, Italy and Spain. From T cells, B-cell-depleted T cells, or PBMCs came the material, which was cDNA or gDNA.

Germline CDR1 reads SGHNT; CDR2 reads YENEEA. The length of the CDR3 is 13 residues. The V and J ends lost 3 bases and 6 bases, in that order; junction bases with no gene match: 1. Study processing details: The assay estimated nucleated cells by amplifying reference gene primers. Assay used: immunoSEQ multiplex PCR; TCRdb lists only in-frame clones, some missing. The D gene and trimming were derived from the DNA, and the V and J assignments and clone size from that table. The sample holds about 210,000 clones, around 80% seen once. The sequenced sample was peripheral blood. The sequence derives from an elderly woman with COVID-19, enrolled during active disease. V usage is TRBV11-3 and J usage is TRBJ2-1, with 8 bases that match TRBD1. The CDR3: CASSLTGVNEQFF. The CDR3 bases are TGTGCCAGCAGCTTGACAGGGGTCAATGAGCAGTTCTTC.